The 2 T cell receptor beta chains below come from one sample, sequenced in a study of tumor-infiltrating lymphocytes in primary liver carcinoma. Synthesis of TCR beta cDNA was carried out from about 0.55 ug total RNA with a constant-region primer. Construction of TCR beta libraries relied on three successive nested multiplex PCR rounds employing slightly modified ARM-PCR. TRBV1-TRBV30 forward primers paired with a C-beta reverse primer drove the first two PCR rounds, about 10 cycles each. MiXCR, run by TCRdb on the multiplex PCR reads, gives a single entry per CDR3 protein. The sample contains about 190,000 distinct CDR3 sequences, roughly 80% of which appear only once. Co-extracted RNA and DNA came from 20-30 mg of unsorted bulk tissue. The sequencing input was tumor tissue from primary liver carcinoma. All receptors come from a man aged 35 to 55 with primary liver carcinoma and hepatitis B virus infection.

V usage is TRBV12-3 or TRBV12-4 and J usage is TRBJ1-5, with 9 bases aligning to TRBD1. The J call could be wrong; TRBJ2-3 is a better fit for the DNA end. The CDR3 is 16 amino acids. The CDR3: CASSTTRGQGNQPQYF. The CDR3 region has the DNA TGTGCCAGCAGTACAACTCGGGGACAGGGCAATCAGCCCCAGTATTTT.

A remark on this clonotype: This clone may be a read error of a much larger clone one base away. The chain links TRBV30 to TRBJ2-3, with D hard to call. The CDR3 extends over 12 amino acids. CDR1 is GTSNPN, CDR2 SVGIG, per germline (reference sequence). The CDR3 reads CAWSLATDTRYF. The CDR3 DNA follows: TGTGCCTGGAGTTTAGCCACAGATACGCGGTATTTT.